This T cell receptor (beta chain) was documented in a study of beta chain features in type 1 diabetes. The authors reverse transcribed all of the isolated RNA, so sequencing captured expressed TCRB transcripts. Generated by immunoSEQ multiplex PCR, the TCRdb table keeps only in-frame clones and is missing some. The sample contains a few hundred thousand clones, about 20% of which appear only once. This CDR3 has 14 amino acids. The V end lost 2 bases, the J end lost 3 bases, and 10 bases lay between the germline ends. The germline gives CDR1 KGHSH, CDR2 LQKENI. The sample taken for sequencing was naive CD4+ T cells from blood. The V and J genes are TRBV18 and TRBJ2-5; a possible D gene is TRBD2 (6 bases). This TCR came from a woman between 18 and 30 years old in good health. CDR3 loop: CASSPGGLEETQYF. The CDR3, as DNA: TGTGCCAGCTCACCAGGGGGGTTGGAAGAGACCCAGTACTTC.